These 3 T cell receptor beta chains came from one sample sequenced in a study of CD8 T cells in Susac syndrome. RNA in amounts of roughly 0.5 to 1 ug was reverse transcribed with random hexamers. TCRdb recomputed calls from the immunoSEQ multiplex PCR reads with MiXCR, one row per CDR3 protein. The sample has about 75,000 distinct CDR3 sequences, approximately 94% seen once. The sequencing input was CD8+ T cells from PBMCs. These receptors originate from a human donor with Susac syndrome.

The chain joins TRBV12-3 or TRBV12-4 to TRBJ2-5; perhaps TRBD2 as D (5 bases). CDR3 size: 11 residues. Trimming left V 7 bases short and J 7 bases short, with 10 bases between. The DNA for the CDR3 is TGTGCCAGCAAAGAGGGTCCGACCCAGTACTTC. Translated: CASKEGPTQYF.

V gene TRBV11-2 combines with J gene TRBJ2-3; TRBD1 matches 7 bases. In germline, CDR1 is SGHAT, CDR2 FQNNGV. V lost 5 bases to trimming and J lost 3 bases; unmatched junction nucleotides: 5. This CDR3 spans 14 amino acids. The CDR3 protein is CASSRRQGTDTQYF. In nucleotides, the CDR3 is TGTGCCAGCAGCCGGAGACAGGGAACAGATACGCAGTATTTT.

As DNA, the CDR3 is TGTGCCAGTCGGTCGACATCCACCTACGAGCAGTACTTC. Translated: CASRSTSTYEQYF. This rearrangement joins TRBV19 to TRBJ2-7; D gene uncertain. Between the trimmed V and J ends, which lost 8 bases and 2 bases, there was a span of 13 bases. Per germline, CDR1 LNHDA and CDR2 SQIVND (reference sequence). This CDR3 region has 13 residues.